This T cell receptor beta chain was sequenced during a study of blood T cells in healthy people across ages. The CDR3 length is 16 residues. Per germline, CDR1 SGHTA and CDR2 FQGNSA. Findings and caveats of the study: Diversity figures derived from one million T cells were judged to underestimate the true value.

Combining a sample-barcoded 5' primer with a J-beta primer mix, a second PCR ran for about 7 to 11 cycles. One entry per CDR3 protein results from TCRdb running MiXCR on the 5' RACE reads. This table holds roughly 1,500,000 distinct CDR3 sequences, roughly 40% found once. Donors ranged from roughly 6 to 100 years old and were healthy Caucasians in Russia. Samples each yielded at least 6 micrograms of total RNA. In the case of this clonotype: What it binds is not known.

V is TRBV7-2 and J is TRBJ2-4, with D possibly being TRBD2 (5 bases). The DNA end is a closer match to TRBJ2-7, so the J assignment may be wrong. The TCR comes from a woman aged 18-29 years in good health. The sequencing input was blood. In DNA form, the CDR3 reads TGTGCCAGCAGCCCTACTGACTATCTCTTAGATGGCGAGCAGTACTTC. This gives the protein CASSPTDYLLDGEQYF.